This TCR beta chain was sequenced for a study of OX40 agonist ivuxolimab in advanced cancers. Some clones are missing from TCRdb's copy, which holds only in-frame ones; the method was immunoSEQ multiplex PCR. The sample records about 46,000 clones, 87% being singletons. The source material was CD4+ or CD8+ T cells sorted from blood, sampled in a trial of the OX40 agonist ivuxolimab. The source of this sequence is an adult with an advanced solid tumor such as melanoma, head and neck, liver or kidney cancer.

The CDR3 coding sequence is TGTGCCAGCAGTGAATCTCTGAGACAGAGCCTCCACGAGCAGTACTTC. Translated: CASSESLRQSLHEQYF. V usage is TRBV25-1 and J usage is TRBJ2-7; possible D gene TRBD1, 5 bases. V was cut by 1 base and J by 5 bases, with 18 bases left in between. The CDR3 is made up of 16 amino acids. Germline V gives CDR1 MGHDK, CDR2 SYGVNS.